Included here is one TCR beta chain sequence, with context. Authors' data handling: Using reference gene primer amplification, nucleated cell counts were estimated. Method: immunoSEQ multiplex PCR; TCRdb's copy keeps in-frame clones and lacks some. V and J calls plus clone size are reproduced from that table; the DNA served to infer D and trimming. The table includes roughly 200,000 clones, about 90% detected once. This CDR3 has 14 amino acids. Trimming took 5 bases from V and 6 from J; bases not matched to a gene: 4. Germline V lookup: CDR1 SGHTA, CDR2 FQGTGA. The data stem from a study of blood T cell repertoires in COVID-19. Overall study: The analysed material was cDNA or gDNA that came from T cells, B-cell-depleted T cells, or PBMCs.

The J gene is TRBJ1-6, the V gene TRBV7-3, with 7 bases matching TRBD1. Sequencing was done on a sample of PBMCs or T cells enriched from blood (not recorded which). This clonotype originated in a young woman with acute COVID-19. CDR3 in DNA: TGTGCCAGCAGCCCCGCAGGGGGTAATTCACCCCTCCACTTT. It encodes CASSPAGGNSPLHF. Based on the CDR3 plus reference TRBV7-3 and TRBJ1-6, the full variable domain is GAGVSQTPSNKVTEKGKYVELRCDPISGHTALYWYRQSLGQGPEFLIYFQGTGAADDSGLPNDRFFAVRPEGSVSTLKIQRTERGDSAVYLCASSPAGGNSPLHFGNGTRLTVT.